The TCR beta chain under discussion was sequenced for a study of OX40 agonist ivuxolimab in advanced cancers. Study-level background: Enrolled patients in dose escalation had cancers that were hepatocellular carcinoma, melanoma, renal cell or head and neck cancer. Among those enrolled, mean age was about 58 years (range about 23 to 80) and roughly 84% were male.

The trim removed 10 bases at V and 7 bases at J, leaving 6 bases unmatched. CDR1 and CDR2 (germline): MNHEY, SVGAGI. The CDR3 extends over 12 amino acids. TCRdb keeps only in-frame clones here, not all; method: immunoSEQ multiplex PCR. The sample has 45,000 to 50,000 clones, roughly 86% seen once. This chain links TRBV6-5 with TRBJ2-4, with 8 bases identical to TRBD1. The starting material was CD4+ or CD8+ T cells sorted from blood, obtained in a trial of the OX40 agonist ivuxolimab. This receptor was taken from an adult with an advanced solid tumor such as melanoma, head and neck, liver or kidney cancer. The DNA of the CDR3 is TGTGCCACCCAGGGGGCAGGGAACATTCAGTACTTC. It specifies CATQGAGNIQYF.